The clone carrying this TCR beta chain was counted only a few times. The data derive from a study of blood T cell repertoires in COVID-19. Sequencing used immunoSEQ multiplex PCR; TCRdb keeps in-frame clones, though not all of them. The data show a few hundred thousand clones, with approximately 80% seen just once and approximately 3.1% held by the top ten. The sample was PBMCs or T cells enriched from blood (not recorded which). This receptor was identified in a woman aged 60-75 years who had recovered from COVID-19.

CDR3 nucleotides: TGTGCCAGCAGCCAAGGAGCGTACACTGAAGCTTTCTTT. Translating it yields CASSQGAYTEAFF. J is TRBJ1-1 and V is TRBV3-1 (or the pseudogene TRBV3-2); D unclear. The CDR3 has 13 amino acids. Trimming shortened V by 1 base and J by 3 bases, and 6 bases separated the two germline ends. Germline values: CDR1 LGHDT, CDR2 YNNKEL (reference sequence).